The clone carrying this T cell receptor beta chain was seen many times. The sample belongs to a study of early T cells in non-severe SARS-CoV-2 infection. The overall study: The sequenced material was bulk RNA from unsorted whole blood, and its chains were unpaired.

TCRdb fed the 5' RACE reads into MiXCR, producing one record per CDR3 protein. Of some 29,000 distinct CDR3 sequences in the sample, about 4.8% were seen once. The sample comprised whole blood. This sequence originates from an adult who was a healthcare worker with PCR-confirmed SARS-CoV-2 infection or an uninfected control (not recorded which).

CDR3 sequence: CAIPLRGETGELFF. DNA of the CDR3: TGTGCCATCCCATTGAGGGGGGAGACCGGGGAGCTGTTTTTT. V is TRBV7-9 and J is TRBJ2-2; D possibly matches TRBD1 or TRBD2 (6 bases each). Germline assignment: CDR1 SEHNR and CDR2 FQNEAQ (reference sequence). CDR3 length: 14 residues. Deletions cut 10 bases from V and 5 bases from J, with 17 bases between.